The T cell receptor beta chain under discussion was sequenced for a study of blood T cells in healthy people across ages. The use of a sample-barcoded 5' primer and a J-beta primer mix characterized a second PCR of 7 to 11 cycles. Using its own MiXCR run on the 5' RACE reads, TCRdb lists one record per CDR3 protein. The table has more than 900,000 distinct CDR3 sequences, roughly a quarter seen once. The length of the CDR3 is 16 residues. Per the germline V gene, CDR1 is SGHAT and CDR2 is FQNNGV. V lost 1 base, J lost 10 bases, and 7 bases stayed unmatched. These data were also filed under a second study, of T cells of mothers and their children.

The sequence was obtained from a girl aged 2-10 years in good health. Sequenced sample: blood. This chain uses TRBV11-2 with TRBJ2-1; TRBD2 agrees at 13 bases. The CDR3 is CASSLVLAGGPVEQFF. DNA of the CDR3: TGTGCCAGCAGCTTAGTACTAGCGGGAGGGCCGGTCGAGCAGTTCTTC.